The 2 T cell receptor beta chains presented below share a single source sample, sequenced in a study of spatial heterogeneity in lung cancer. TCRdb recomputed calls from the 5' RACE reads with MiXCR, one row per CDR3 protein. Found here are fewer than 10,000 distinct CDR3 sequences, over 6.5% of them singletons; the top ten hold 15% to 20%. Time point meaning: sample taken at primary tumor resection. Study observations and caveats: Counts of expanded alpha and beta TCRs within tumors tracked the tumor nonsynonymous mutation count.

No antigen has been identified for these receptors. This specimen consisted of lung tumor tissue, obtained at surgery. The receptor source for this set is a female donor with early-stage non-small cell lung cancer.

As regards this clonotype: A much larger clone lies a single base off, so this may be a read error. V is TRBV6-4 and J is TRBJ2-3, with D unresolved. The J call may be incorrect, as the DNA end agrees better with TRBJ1-5. Germline V gives CDR1 MRHNA, CDR2 SNTAGT. This CDR3 is 11 amino acids long. The CDR3 reads CASSAGPTQHF. The CDR3 coding sequence is TGTGCCAGCAGTGCCGGCCCGACGCAGCATTTT.

By its share, this clonotype is medium-sized. This chain connects TRBV7-9 to TRBJ2-5, with no clear D. Trimming pared 4 bases from V and 5 bases from J, leaving 8 bases between. CDR1 and CDR2 from the germline V gene are SEHNR and FQNEAQ (reference sequence). CDR3 length equals 12 residues. The CDR3 reads CASSWLFETQYF. In nucleotides, the CDR3 is TGTGCCAGCAGCTGGCTATTTGAGACCCAGTACTTC.